The rows below give T cell receptor beta chains drawn from one sample of a study of cytomegalovirus exposure and HLA in healthy donors. TCRdb keeps only in-frame clones here, not all; method: immunoSEQ multiplex PCR. The sample consists of under 250,000 clones, more than 75% of them appearing once. Sequenced: PBMCs. The receptors originated from a man younger than 30 in good health and CMV-seronegative. Both conserved end residues are part of each CDR3. A D gene is named only where the DNA matches it firmly. Clone size appears in some rows only: once, few, many, or a class for an expanded clone.

- | - | TRBJ1-4 | TRBV5-1 | CASSLDLEKLFF | TGCGCCAGCAGCTTGGATCTGGAAAAACTGTTTTTT
once | - | TRBJ1-2 | TRBV6-1 | CASSDATGYINYGYTF | TGTGCCAGCAGTGATGCCACAGGCTATATCAACTATGGCTACACCTTC
- | - | TRBJ2-3 | TRBV27 | CASSLQDSKRGTQYF | TGTGCCAGCAGTTTACAGGACAGTAAACGGGGTACGCAGTATTTT
- | TRBD2 | TRBJ2-7 | TRBV28 | CASSFPPLAGGSYEQYF | TGTGCCAGCAGTTTCCCCCCCCTAGCGGGGGGCTCCTACGAGCAGTACTTC
- | TRBD1 | TRBJ1-4 | TRBV6-1 | CASSSGQAGEKLFF | TGTGCCAGCAGTTCGGGACAGGCCGGAGAAAAACTGTTTTTT
few | - | TRBJ1-6 | TRBV2 | CASSAQGNNSPLHF | TGTGCCAGCAGTGCGCAGGGAAATAATTCACCCCTCCACTTT
- | TRBD1 | TRBJ1-2 | TRBV28 | CASSFTGGYGYTF | TGTGCCAGCAGTTTCACAGGGGGGTATGGCTACACCTTC
- | TRBD2 | TRBJ2-3 | TRBV14 | CASSQELNGGFTDTQYF | TGTGCCAGCAGCCAGGAACTGAACGGGGGGTTCACAGATACGCAGTATTTT
- | TRBD1 | TRBJ2-7 | TRBV5-1 | CASSPPKGQASYEQYF | TGCGCCAGCAGCCCGCCTAAAGGACAGGCCTCCTACGAGCAGTACTTC
- | - | TRBJ1-5 | TRBV6-5 | CASSWGQGVFWPQHF | -
- | TRBD1 | TRBJ1-2 | TRBV7-8 | CASSTRTGPGYTF | TGTGCCAGCAGCACCCGGACAGGGCCCGGCTACACCTTC
- | - | TRBJ1-1 | TRBV27 | CASSLSGLKNTEAFF | TGTGCCAGCAGTTTATCCGGACTGAAGAACACTGAAGCTTTCTTT
- | - | TRBJ2-7 | TRBV5-1 | CASSLSGRYEQYF | TGCGCCAGCAGCTTGAGCGGACGCTACGAGCAGTACTTC
- | - | TRBJ1-2 | TRBV2 | CASSSRGRYGYTF | TGTGCCAGCAGTAGCAGGGGCCGGTATGGCTACACCTTC
once | - | TRBJ2-1 | TRBV27 | CASSLSGLNEQFF | TGTGCCAGCAGTTTATCGGGCCTCAATGAGCAGTTCTTC
- | - | TRBJ2-7 | TRBV4-3 | CASSQGYGGAYEQYF | TGCGCCAGCAGCCAGGGTTATGGCGGGGCCTACGAGCAGTACTTC
- | TRBD1 | TRBJ2-1 | TRBV27 | CASSEGAGSYNEQFF | TGTGCCAGCAGCGAGGGGGCAGGCTCCTACAATGAGCAGTTCTTC
- | - | TRBJ2-7 | TRBV23-1 | CASTPTTIPSYYEQYF | TGCGCCAGCACTCCGACTACAATACCCTCCTACTACGAGCAGTACTTC
- | TRBD2 | TRBJ2-7 | TRBV27 | CASRMTSGTGEQYF | TGTGCCAGCAGGATGACTAGCGGGACCGGCGAGCAGTACTTC
- | - | TRBJ2-1 | TRBV5-4 | CASSLGGRDNEQFF | TGTGCCAGCAGCTTGGGTGGCAGGGACAATGAGCAGTTCTTC
- | - | TRBJ2-3 | TRBV5-1 | CASSPRGSSTDTQYF | TGCGCCAGCAGCCCCAGGGGCTCTAGCACAGATACGCAGTATTTT
once | TRBD1 | TRBJ1-5 | TRBV5-8 | CASSPGTGALGNQPQHF | TGTGCCAGCAGCCCTGGGACAGGGGCTTTAGGGAATCAGCCCCAGCATTTT
- | TRBD2 | TRBJ2-1 | TRBV13 | CASSSGYSTSGRDNEQFF | TGTGCCAGCAGCTCGGGCTACTCGACTAGCGGGAGGGACAATGAGCAGTTCTTC
- | TRBD1 | TRBJ1-6 | TRBV4-3 | CASSQDGSTGKNSPLHF | TGCGCCAGCAGCCAAGATGGTTCGACAGGGAAGAATTCACCCCTCCACTTT
- | TRBD1 | TRBJ1-1 | TRBV6-1 | CASSVLQGAAFF | TGTGCCAGCAGTGTCCTACAGGGGGCGGCTTTCTTT
- | TRBD1 | TRBJ2-7 | TRBV27 | CASSLSGTGVREQYF | TGTGCCAGCAGTTTATCCGGGACAGGGGTCCGCGAGCAGTACTTC
- | TRBD1 | TRBJ1-2 | TRBV6-5 | CASGQGRLGYTF | TGTGCCAGCGGACAGGGGCGTCTTGGCTACACCTTC
- | - | TRBJ1-1 | TRBV5-8 | CASSLSGWVAFF | TGTGCCAGCAGCTTATCAGGGTGGGTAGCTTTCTTT
- | TRBD1 | TRBJ2-4 | TRBV5-1 | CASSLDPPGGISKNIQYF | TGCGCCAGCAGCTTGGATCCGCCAGGGGGCATTTCCAAAAACATTCAGTACTTC
- | - | TRBJ1-1 | TRBV27 | CASSSPRNTEAFF | TGTGCCAGCAGTTCCCCTCGTAACACTGAAGCTTTCTTT
- | - | TRBJ2-5 | TRBV5-6 | CASSFGGPETQYF | TGTGCCAGCAGCTTCGGCGGGCCCGAGACCCAGTACTTC
- | - | TRBJ2-7 | TRBV6-6 | CAVRTGSYEQYF | TGTGCCGTTAGGACTGGCTCCTACGAGCAGTACTTC
- | TRBD2 | TRBJ2-1 | TRBV29-1 | CSVERGRYNEQFF | TGCAGCGTTGAACGCGGGAGATACAATGAGCAGTTCTTC
- | TRBD1 | TRBJ2-3 | TRBV5-1 | CASRDTGVSTDTQYF | TGCGCCAGCCGAGATACAGGGGTGAGCACAGATACGCAGTATTTT
- | TRBD2 | TRBJ2-1 | TRBV5-6 | CASSLDSSGTRIVFF | TGTGCCAGCAGCTTGGACAGTTCCGGGACTAGAATTGTGTTCTTC
- | TRBD2 | TRBJ2-2 | TRBV2 | CASRGLAGGNTGELFF | TGTGCCAGCAGGGGACTAGCGGGGGGGAACACCGGGGAGCTGTTTTTT
- | - | TRBJ2-7 | TRBV6-6 | CASTPRGSSYEQYF | TGTGCCAGCACCCCCCGGGGAAGCTCCTACGAGCAGTACTTC
- | TRBD2 | TRBJ2-1 | TRBV10-3 | CAISGLAGGSSYNEQFF | TGTGCCATCAGTGGGCTAGCGGGAGGGAGCTCCTACAATGAGCAGTTCTTC
- | TRBD2 | TRBJ2-5 | TRBV28 | CASSRSGRLEETQYF | TGTGCCAGCAGTAGAAGCGGGAGGTTGGAGGAGACCCAGTACTTC
- | TRBD1 | TRBJ2-2 | TRBV4-1 | CASSPTGTGSTGELFF | TGCGCCAGCAGCCCAACGGGGACAGGCTCCACCGGGGAGCTGTTTTTT
once | - | TRBJ2-1 | TRBV4-1 | CASSRLRAGDEQFF | TGCGCCAGCAGCCGCCTGAGAGCCGGGGATGAGCAGTTCTTC
- | - | TRBJ2-7 | TRBV7-8 | CASSLELRSYEQYF | TGTGCCAGCAGCTTAGAACTTCGGAGCTACGAGCAGTACTTC
many | - | TRBJ2-5 | TRBV28 | CASSFLYRVKETQYF | TGTGCCAGCAGTTTCTTATACAGGGTGAAAGAGACCCAGTACTTC
- | - | TRBJ2-7 | TRBV28 | CASSSPSADHSYEQYF | TGTGCCAGCAGTTCCCCTTCAGCGGACCACTCCTACGAGCAGTACTTC